This TCR beta chain was sequenced in a study of breast tumors, draining lymph nodes, adjacent tissues. Study findings and constraints: Tumor TCR diversity was below lymph nodes but above nontumor tissue. Data fit most tumor T cells coming from lymph node, expanding in tumor. Compared with basal-like, luminal-like tumors shared significantly more repertoire with nontumor tissue.

TCRdb processed the multiplex PCR reads anew with MiXCR; each CDR3 protein has one entry. The repertoire holds some 100,000 distinct CDR3 sequences, with roughly 20% as singletons. The CDR3 is made up of 14 amino acids. V lost 0 bases and J lost 4, with 10 bases in between. CDR1 is SGHDT, CDR2 YYEEEE, per germline. This clonotype was recorded only once. No antigen is known for it. Axillary draining lymph nodes of breast cancer patients supplied the node samples. This TCR was recovered from a female donor with breast cancer. Some clones in this sample may be carry-over from other donors' samples. Input material: axillary lymph node tissue. The rearrangement joins TRBV5-6 to TRBJ1-1; TRBD1 is a possible D gene (5 bases). The CDR3 DNA reads TGTGCCAGCAGCTTGGCGTGGGGGAGCACTGAAGCTTTCTTT. Its translation is CASSLAWGSTEAFF.